A single sample gave rise to the 5 T cell receptor beta chains below, sequenced in a study of blood T cell repertoires in COVID-19. Method: immunoSEQ multiplex PCR; TCRdb's copy keeps in-frame clones and lacks some. Among 250,000 to 350,000 clones listed, about 87% were seen once. Sequencing was done on a sample of peripheral blood. Every receptor here comes from a woman in her fifties or sixties with COVID-19, enrolled during active disease.

The chain joins TRBV30 to TRBJ2-5, with D possibly matching TRBD1 (6 bases). Per the germline V gene, CDR1 is GTSNPN and CDR2 is SVGIG (reference sequence). The CDR3 is 12 residues long. V was pared by 3 bases and J by 4 bases, with 9 bases between. CDR3 DNA: TGTGCCTGGAGCCTAGGGGGAGAGACCCAGTACTTC. Its translation: CAWSLGGETQYF.

The chain is built from TRBV19 and TRBJ2-3, with 8 bases aligning to TRBD2. Germline values: CDR1 LNHDA, CDR2 SQIVND (reference sequence). V lost 3 bases and J lost 2; bases outside the gene matches: 4. This CDR3 is built from 15 residues. The CDR3 loop reads CASSMAGGYTDTQYF. The CDR3 nucleotides are TGTGCCAGTAGTATGGCGGGAGGATACACAGATACGCAGTATTTT. The variable domain in full, completed from reference TRBV19 and TRBJ2-3, reads DGGITQSPKYLFRKEGQNVTLSCEQNLNHDAMYWYRQDPGQGLRLIYYSQIVNDFQKGDIAEGYSVSREKKESFPLTVTSAQKNPTAFYLCASSMAGGYTDTQYFGPGTRLTVL.

The chain couples TRBV7-5 to TRBJ2-2; the D call of TRBD1 is as the table states it, not checked on the DNA. TRBV7-5 is shown as a pseudogene. The CDR3 runs to 13 residues. The CDR3 region is CARSLRQGRELFF. Written as DNA, the CDR3 is TGTGCCAGAAGCCTCAGACAGGGCCGGGAGCTGTTTTTT.

This chain uses TRBV4-2 with TRBJ2-7; 7 bases are shared with TRBD2. The CDR3 sequence is 14 residues long. CDR1 is LGHNA and CDR2 is YNFKEQ in the germline V gene. J was trimmed by 3 bases and V by 4 bases; bases with no gene match: 6. The CDR3, as DNA: TGTGCCAGCAGCCCAAGCGGGAAAAACTACGAGCAGTACTTC. Its translation is CASSPSGKNYEQYF.

V usage is TRBV4-1 and J usage is TRBJ2-2; 11 bases align to TRBD1. Germline CDR1 MGHRA, CDR2 YSYEKL. Trimming took 3 bases from V and 0 from J; bases not matched to a gene: 9. This CDR3 spans 19 amino acids. The CDR3 sequence: CASSHGQGAPSSNTGELFF. CDR3 DNA: TGCGCCAGCAGCCATGGACAGGGGGCCCCTTCATCGAACACCGGGGAGCTGTTTTTT.